This T cell receptor beta chain was sequenced during a study of cytomegalovirus exposure and HLA in healthy donors. The donors were members of the validation cohort, which comprised 90 to 150 subjects and was separate from the first cohort of roughly 700 subjects. V lost 5 bases to trimming and J lost 1 base, with 9 bases between them. The CDR3 contains 14 residues. Germline CDR1 and CDR2: MNHNS and SASEGT. Only in-frame clones appear in the TCRdb table, and some are missing; sequencing was by immunoSEQ multiplex PCR. The sample comprises 90,000 to 150,000 clones, 88% of which are singletons, and over 6% rests with the top ten.

The chain has TRBV6-1 and TRBJ2-4, with D possibly being TRBD2 (5 bases). Sequenced input: PBMCs. This TCR was recovered from a woman aged 18-29 years in good health and CMV-seropositive. In DNA form, the CDR3 reads TGTGCCAGCAGTCTAGCACATGCCAAAAACATTCAGTACTTC. It translates to CASSLAHAKNIQYF.